Listed below are T cell receptor beta chains from one sample, sequenced in a study of vaccination and CD4 T cells after COVID-19. Using its own MiXCR run on the PCR reads, TCRdb lists one record per CDR3 protein. The sample has 15,000 to 16,000 distinct CDR3 sequences, about 70% seen once. The specimen comprised CD4+ T cells from blood, sampled after SARS-CoV-2 vaccination. Receptors were obtained from a human donor who had recovered from COVID-19. CDR3s include the opening cysteine and the closing phenylalanine or tryptophan. The D gene is left open where the match is weak. Clone size is shown for a subset of rows, as once, few, many or a class of expanded clone.

v_call: TRBV24-1
d_call: -
clone_size: once
j_call: TRBJ2-5
cdr3_nt: TGTGCCACCAGCCAACCGCACCAAGAGACCCAGTACTTC
cdr3_aa: CATSQPHQETQYF

v_call: TRBV6-1
d_call: -
clone_size: -
j_call: TRBJ2-7
cdr3_nt: TGTGCCAGCAGTCGGACGGGTTCCTACGAGCAGTACTTC
cdr3_aa: CASSRTGSYEQYF

v_call: TRBV18
d_call: -
clone_size: once
j_call: TRBJ1-4
cdr3_nt: TGTGCCAGCTCACCGGGTGAAAAACTGTTTTTT
cdr3_aa: CASSPGEKLFF

v_call: TRBV7-9
d_call: -
clone_size: -
j_call: TRBJ2-7
cdr3_nt: TGTGCCAGCAGCTTAGCGGGGGGGCGCAGCGAGCAGTACTTC
cdr3_aa: CASSLAGGRSEQYF

v_call: TRBV5-4
d_call: -
clone_size: -
j_call: TRBJ2-7
cdr3_nt: TGTGCCAGCAGCTTGGAAATTCGGACAGTCTCCTACGAGCAGTACTTC
cdr3_aa: CASSLEIRTVSYEQYF

v_call: TRBV7-2
d_call: TRBD1
clone_size: -
j_call: TRBJ1-1
cdr3_nt: TGTGCCAGCAGTTGGACAGGGGCGGACACTGAAGCTTTCTTT
cdr3_aa: CASSWTGADTEAFF

v_call: TRBV30
d_call: -
clone_size: -
j_call: TRBJ2-2
cdr3_nt: TGTGCCTGGAGTGCCGGGTCTAACACCGGGGAGCTGTTTTTT
cdr3_aa: CAWSAGSNTGELFF

v_call: TRBV6-5
d_call: TRBD1
clone_size: -
j_call: TRBJ2-3
cdr3_nt: TGTGCCAGCAGTTACAGGGGGCCGGATACGCAGTATTTT
cdr3_aa: CASSYRGPDTQYF

v_call: TRBV27
d_call: -
clone_size: -
j_call: TRBJ1-2
cdr3_nt: TGTGCCAGCAGTTCCCTATCTGGACAGTCTTACGCCAGCTTC
cdr3_aa: CASSSLSGQSYASF

v_call: TRBV20-1
d_call: -
clone_size: -
j_call: TRBJ1-6
cdr3_nt: TGCAGTGCTATTTCCACGGATTATTCACCCCTCCACTTT
cdr3_aa: CSAISTDYSPLHF

v_call: TRBV27
d_call: TRBD2
clone_size: -
j_call: TRBJ2-3
cdr3_nt: TGTGCCAGCAGTTTATCAGAAGCGGGGACTAGAGGCACAGATACGCAGTATTTT
cdr3_aa: CASSLSEAGTRGTDTQYF

v_call: TRBV5-1
d_call: -
clone_size: -
j_call: TRBJ2-2
cdr3_nt: TGCGCCAGCAGCTTGTCAACTAGGAACACCGGGGAGCTGTTTTTT
cdr3_aa: CASSLSTRNTGELFF

v_call: TRBV20-1
d_call: -
clone_size: -
j_call: TRBJ2-7
cdr3_nt: TGCAGTGCTCAAGACAGGAGCTCCTACGAGCAGTACTTC
cdr3_aa: CSAQDRSSYEQYF

v_call: TRBV28
d_call: -
clone_size: -
j_call: TRBJ1-2
cdr3_nt: TGTGCCAGCAGTTTATCTGGGGGGTTACATAACTATGGCTACACCTTC
cdr3_aa: CASSLSGGLHNYGYTF

v_call: TRBV7-9
d_call: TRBD1
clone_size: -
j_call: TRBJ1-2
cdr3_nt: TGTGCCAGCAGCTTAGCCTCCGGACAGGGTGGCTATGGCTACACCTTC
cdr3_aa: CASSLASGQGGYGYTF

v_call: TRBV2
d_call: -
clone_size: -
j_call: TRBJ1-5
cdr3_nt: TGTGCCAGCAGCCCGAGGGTGGATCAGCCCCAGCATTTT
cdr3_aa: CASSPRVDQPQHF

v_call: TRBV28
d_call: -
clone_size: once
j_call: TRBJ1-6
cdr3_nt: TGTGCCAGCAGTTCCCCCGACAGAGATAATTCACCCCTCCACTTT
cdr3_aa: CASSSPDRDNSPLHF

v_call: TRBV7-2
d_call: -
clone_size: -
j_call: TRBJ2-2
cdr3_nt: TGTGCCAGCAGCCTATCCAGGGGAAACACCGGGGAGCTGTTTTTT
cdr3_aa: CASSLSRGNTGELFF

v_call: TRBV20-1
d_call: -
clone_size: few
j_call: TRBJ2-7
cdr3_nt: TGCAGTGCTAGAGATCCCTCTTACAGGGTAGGAGAGCAGTACTTC
cdr3_aa: CSARDPSYRVGEQYF

v_call: TRBV6-2/TRBV6-3
d_call: -
clone_size: -
j_call: TRBJ2-4
cdr3_nt: TGTGCCAGCAGTTACTCAGGGAACATTCAGTACTTC
cdr3_aa: CASSYSGNIQYF

v_call: TRBV7-8
d_call: -
clone_size: -
j_call: TRBJ2-2
cdr3_nt: TGTGCCAGCAGCTTAAACGCAGTAACGAACACCGGGGAGCTGTTTTTT
cdr3_aa: CASSLNAVTNTGELFF

v_call: TRBV7-6
d_call: TRBD1
clone_size: -
j_call: TRBJ1-1
cdr3_nt: TGTGCCAGCAGTACGGGACAGGGAGTACGAGCTTTCTTT
cdr3_aa: CASSTGQGVRAFF

v_call: TRBV7-2
d_call: TRBD2
clone_size: -
j_call: TRBJ2-5
cdr3_nt: TGTGCCAGCAGCTTCTCTAGCGGGAGGGCCGGGGAGACCCAGTACTTC
cdr3_aa: CASSFSSGRAGETQYF

v_call: TRBV7-2
d_call: TRBD2
clone_size: -
j_call: TRBJ2-7
cdr3_nt: TGTGCCAGCAGCCCCCGGACTAGCGGGGCTCGCGAGCAGTACTTC
cdr3_aa: CASSPRTSGAREQYF

v_call: TRBV15
d_call: -
clone_size: -
j_call: TRBJ2-5
cdr3_nt: TGTGCCACCAGCAGACCGGGACTCGCGCGCCAAGAGACCCAGTACTTC
cdr3_aa: CATSRPGLARQETQYF

v_call: TRBV19
d_call: TRBD1
clone_size: -
j_call: TRBJ1-1
cdr3_nt: TGTGCCAGTAGTATAGGACAGGGGGCTGAAGCTTTCTTT
cdr3_aa: CASSIGQGAEAFF

v_call: TRBV19
d_call: TRBD2
clone_size: -
j_call: TRBJ2-2
cdr3_nt: TGTGCCAGTAGTCCCCAGACTAGCGGGAGAGTTGCGAACACCGGGGAGCTGTTTTTT
cdr3_aa: CASSPQTSGRVANTGELFF

v_call: TRBV19
d_call: -
clone_size: -
j_call: TRBJ2-6
cdr3_nt: TGTGCCAGTACCCTAACCACCTCTGGGGCCAACGTCCTGACTTTC
cdr3_aa: CASTLTTSGANVLTF

v_call: TRBV20-1
d_call: -
clone_size: few
j_call: TRBJ1-5
cdr3_nt: TGCAGTGCGGGACACAGGAGCAATCAGCCCCAGCATTTT
cdr3_aa: CSAGHRSNQPQHF

v_call: TRBV15
d_call: -
clone_size: -
j_call: TRBJ1-6
cdr3_nt: TGTGCCACCAGCAGAGATACACACCAGAATTCACCCCTCCACTTT
cdr3_aa: CATSRDTHQNSPLHF

v_call: TRBV9
d_call: TRBD2
clone_size: -
j_call: TRBJ2-5
cdr3_nt: TGTGCCAGCAGCGTAGGTGGGACTAGCGGGGAGACCCAGTACTTC
cdr3_aa: CASSVGGTSGETQYF

v_call: TRBV28
d_call: -
clone_size: -
j_call: TRBJ1-5
cdr3_nt: TGTGCCAGCAGTTCGGGGGATCAGCCCCAGCATTTT
cdr3_aa: CASSSGDQPQHF

v_call: TRBV5-6
d_call: -
clone_size: -
j_call: TRBJ1-5
cdr3_nt: TGTGCCAGCAGCTTGGCCAGGCGGGGACCCAATCAGCCCCAGCATTTT
cdr3_aa: CASSLARRGPNQPQHF

v_call: TRBV19
d_call: -
clone_size: -
j_call: TRBJ1-5
cdr3_nt: TGTGCCAGTAGTCCGAGGGCGGCAGGACCGGATCAGCCCCAGCATTTT
cdr3_aa: CASSPRAAGPDQPQHF

v_call: TRBV27
d_call: -
clone_size: -
j_call: TRBJ2-7
cdr3_nt: TGTGCCAGCAGCCTTACTGTGGGGTACGAGCAGTACTTC
cdr3_aa: CASSLTVGYEQYF

v_call: TRBV24-1
d_call: TRBD2
clone_size: -
j_call: TRBJ2-5
cdr3_nt: TGTGCCACCAGTGACCCGGGACTAGCGGGAGTGGAGACCCAGTACTTC
cdr3_aa: CATSDPGLAGVETQYF

v_call: TRBV6-2/TRBV6-3
d_call: -
clone_size: -
j_call: TRBJ2-2
cdr3_nt: TGTGCCAGCAGTTACTCGGACATTTCCGGGGAGCTGTTTTTT
cdr3_aa: CASSYSDISGELFF

v_call: TRBV12-3/TRBV12-4
d_call: -
clone_size: -
j_call: TRBJ2-1
cdr3_nt: TGTGCCAGCAGTTCACCGGGGGTAAACGGCAATGAGCAGTTCTTC
cdr3_aa: CASSSPGVNGNEQFF

v_call: TRBV20-1
d_call: -
clone_size: few
j_call: TRBJ1-6
cdr3_nt: TGCAGTGCTAGAGCCTTTCACCCAGGGAGCTCCTATAATTCACCCCTCCACTTT
cdr3_aa: CSARAFHPGSSYNSPLHF

v_call: TRBV12-3/TRBV12-4
d_call: -
clone_size: -
j_call: TRBJ2-7
cdr3_nt: TGTGCCAGCAGTTTACGGCCCCTTCAGGGGAGGTACTACGAGCAGTACTTC
cdr3_aa: CASSLRPLQGRYYEQYF

v_call: TRBV28
d_call: -
clone_size: once
j_call: TRBJ2-7
cdr3_nt: TGTGCCAGCAGTTTCAACTTCATTCGGGCTAGGACCTACGAGCAGTACTTC
cdr3_aa: CASSFNFIRARTYEQYF

v_call: TRBV5-1
d_call: -
clone_size: few
j_call: TRBJ1-1
cdr3_nt: TGCGCCAGCAGCTTGTTGTCGGGGAACACTGAAGCTTTCTTT
cdr3_aa: CASSLLSGNTEAFF

v_call: TRBV6-1
d_call: TRBD1
clone_size: -
j_call: TRBJ1-2
cdr3_nt: TGTGCCAGCAGTCAAAGAAGTTCGGACAGGGGACTTTTATCCAACTATGGCTACACCTTC
cdr3_aa: CASSQRSSDRGLLSNYGYTF

v_call: TRBV6-1
d_call: -
clone_size: -
j_call: TRBJ2-7
cdr3_nt: TGTGCCAGCAGGCCGACCTATTTTTACGAGCAGTACTTC
cdr3_aa: CASRPTYFYEQYF

v_call: TRBV12-3/TRBV12-4
d_call: -
clone_size: -
j_call: TRBJ1-2
cdr3_nt: TGTGCCAGCACCCCTGGCAGGGTGGCTCACTATGGCTACACCTTC
cdr3_aa: CASTPGRVAHYGYTF

v_call: TRBV28
d_call: TRBD2
clone_size: -
j_call: TRBJ2-2
cdr3_nt: TGTGCCAGCAGTTTAAGAGCGGGAGTAGACACCGGGGAGCTGTTTTTT
cdr3_aa: CASSLRAGVDTGELFF

v_call: TRBV27
d_call: TRBD1
clone_size: -
j_call: TRBJ1-2
cdr3_nt: TGTGCCAGCAGCCCTTGGGACAGAGCTAACTATGGCTACACCTTC
cdr3_aa: CASSPWDRANYGYTF

v_call: TRBV7-2
d_call: -
clone_size: -
j_call: TRBJ2-7
cdr3_nt: TGTGCCAGCAGCTTAGAAGGAAACGCCCTCTACGAGCAGTACTTC
cdr3_aa: CASSLEGNALYEQYF

v_call: TRBV6-2/TRBV6-3
d_call: -
clone_size: few
j_call: TRBJ1-5
cdr3_nt: TGTGCCAGCAGGATTGGGGGGGAGAAGCCCCAGCATTTT
cdr3_aa: CASRIGGEKPQHF

v_call: TRBV24-1
d_call: -
clone_size: -
j_call: TRBJ2-3
cdr3_nt: TGTGCCACCAGTCCGGACTACACTGATACGCAGTATTTT
cdr3_aa: CATSPDYTDTQYF

v_call: TRBV11-1
d_call: -
clone_size: once
j_call: TRBJ2-7
cdr3_nt: TGTGCCAGCAGCTACCAAATTTCCGGGAACGGCGAGCAGTACTTC
cdr3_aa: CASSYQISGNGEQYF

v_call: TRBV20-1
d_call: -
clone_size: few
j_call: TRBJ2-1
cdr3_nt: TGCAGTGCTCGACCGGGATCCACGAACTATGAGCAGTTCTTC
cdr3_aa: CSARPGSTNYEQFF

v_call: TRBV27
d_call: TRBD1
clone_size: -
j_call: TRBJ2-5
cdr3_nt: TGTGCCAGCAGTTTAGGAATTTCGGGACAGACGTACCAAGAGACCCAGTACTTC
cdr3_aa: CASSLGISGQTYQETQYF

v_call: TRBV6-2/TRBV6-3
d_call: TRBD1
clone_size: -
j_call: TRBJ1-2
cdr3_nt: TGTGCCAGCAGGAAAATAGGACAGGTCGACGGCTACACCTTC
cdr3_aa: CASRKIGQVDGYTF